These 30 T cell receptor beta chains were sequenced from one sample in a study of cytomegalovirus exposure and HLA in healthy donors. Produced via immunoSEQ multiplex PCR; TCRdb's table is partial and in-frame only. The sample lists roughly 300,000 clones, roughly 90% occurring once. Sequenced sample: PBMCs. All receptors derive from a woman aged 30 to 39 in good health and CMV-seropositive.

This sequence joins TRBV9 and TRBJ2-1; 9 bases fit TRBD1. V gave up 3 bases and J gave up 6 bases; unmatched junction bases: 4. Per the germline V gene, CDR1 is SGDLS and CDR2 is YYNGEE. There are 14 residues in the CDR3. In DNA form, the CDR3 reads TGTGCCAGCAGCGGACCGGGACAGGGCAATGAGCAGTTCTTC. This gives the protein CASSGPGQGNEQFF.

This chain connects TRBV10-3 to TRBJ2-5; 8 bases map to TRBD1. V was pared by 3 bases and J by 4 bases, with 1 base of the junction left unmatched. This CDR3 is 13 amino acids long. Germline V gene sequence: CDR1 ENHRY, CDR2 SYGVKD. CDR3 DNA sequence: TGTGCCATCAGTGACAGGGGGCTAGAGACCCAGTACTTC. Protein sequence: CAISDRGLETQYF.

The gene calls are TRBV5-6 and TRBJ1-2; TRBD1 matches at 7 bases. Per germline, CDR1 SGHDT and CDR2 YYEEEE. The CDR3 runs to 13 residues. Trimming removed 5 bases from V and 4 bases from J; junction bases left unmatched: 5. CDR3 nucleotide sequence: TGTGCCAGCAGACTGGACAGGTTCTATGGCTACACCTTC. This gives the protein CASRLDRFYGYTF.

The chain couples TRBV28 to TRBJ2-1, with 8 bases that match TRBD2. This CDR3 has 13 residues. Germline CDR1 is MDHEN and CDR2 is SYDVKM. The V and J ends lost 8 bases and 9 bases, in that order; junction bases with no gene match: 9. CDR3: CASLRGGSSEQFF. In DNA form, the CDR3 reads TGTGCCAGCCTACGGGGGGGATCGAGTGAGCAGTTCTTC.

The chain employs TRBV5-1 and TRBJ1-1, with no clear D. Trimming cost V 0 bases and J 7 bases, with 7 bases left between them. The CDR3 spans 12 residues. Germline loops: CDR1 SGHRS, CDR2 YFSETQ. The CDR3 DNA reads TGCGCCAGCAGCTTGGAGGGCGTTGAAGCTTTCTTT. It is translated as CASSLEGVEAFF.

The DNA for the CDR3 is TGCAGCGTTGACCAGGGGTACACCGGGGAGCTGTTTTTT. Translated: CSVDQGYTGELFF. The chain uses TRBV29-1 and TRBJ2-2; TRBD1 is a possible D gene (6 bases). The CDR3 is 13 residues long. Per the germline V gene, CDR1 is SQVTM and CDR2 is ANQGSEA. The V end lost 3 bases, the J end lost 3 bases, and 8 bases lay between the germline ends.

The chain combines TRBV7-3 with TRBJ2-1, with 11 bases aligning to TRBD2. Germline V gene sequence: CDR1 SGHTA, CDR2 FQGTGA. The CDR3 totals 16 residues. V lost 5 bases, J lost 7 bases, and 10 bases stayed unmatched. The CDR3 region is CASSPMASGGNNEQFF. The CDR3 nucleotides are TGTGCCAGCAGCCCCATGGCTAGCGGGGGGAATAATGAGCAGTTCTTC.

The rearrangement uses TRBV30 and TRBJ2-3, with 8 bases matching TRBD2. The CDR3 loop spans 16 amino acids. J was trimmed by 4 bases and V by 0 bases; bases with no gene match: 9. CDR1 GTSNPN and CDR2 SVGIG come from the germline V gene (reference sequence). Here the CDR3 reads CAWSVRGGFSADTQYF. Written as DNA, the CDR3 is TGTGCCTGGAGTGTACGGGGGGGATTTTCCGCAGATACGCAGTATTTT.

The V and J genes are TRBV2 and TRBJ2-1, with 7 bases identical to TRBD2. The germline CDR1 and CDR2 sequences are SNHLY and FYNNEI. This CDR3 has 15 amino acids. J was trimmed by 7 bases and V by 11 bases; bases with no gene match: 17. The DNA for the CDR3 is TGTGCCCGACTGAGGAAGGGACTGGGGGGGAATGAGCAGTTCTTC. Encoded protein: CARLRKGLGGNEQFF.

The chain recombines TRBV5-4 with TRBJ2-7, with TRBD1 as a possible D gene (6 bases). This CDR3 has 15 residues. The germline gives CDR1 SGHNT, CDR2 YYREEE (reference sequence). The V and J ends lost 0 bases and 3 bases respectively, with 13 bases between them. CDR3 region: CASSLEAGEYYEQYF. The CDR3 region has the DNA TGTGCCAGCAGCTTGGAGGCAGGGGAGTACTACGAGCAGTACTTC. Full variable domain (rest looked up from reference TRBV5-4 and TRBJ2-7): ETGVTQSPTHLIKTRGQQVTLRCSSQSGHNTVSWYQQALGQGPQFIFQYYREEENGRGNFPPRFSGLQFPNYSSELNVNALELDDSALYLCASSLEAGEYYEQYFGPGTRLTVT.

This rearrangement joins TRBV5-1 to TRBJ1-2, with a tentative D call TRBD1 (5 bases). This CDR3 has 14 residues. Trimming took off 0 bases at V and 4 bases at J, with 10 bases between the two ends. The V gene's germline CDR1 is SGHRS and CDR2 YFSETQ. The CDR3 is CASSLAGGGYGYTF. The CDR3 bases are TGCGCCAGCAGCTTGGCGGGGGGAGGCTATGGCTACACCTTC.

The V call is TRBV5-4, the J call TRBJ2-1; the match to TRBD2 covers 11 bases. The CDR3 covers 20 residues. Germline CDR1 is SGHNT and CDR2 is YYREEE (reference sequence). V was clipped by 4 bases and J by 0 bases; unmatched bases: 15. The DNA for the CDR3 is TGTGCCAGCAGCAACTTAGGGCTAGCGGGGGGCCCAAGCTCCTACAATGAGCAGTTCTTC. As protein: CASSNLGLAGGPSSYNEQFF. Based on the CDR3 plus reference TRBV5-4 and TRBJ2-1, the full variable domain is ETGVTQSPTHLIKTRGQQVTLRCSSQSGHNTVSWYQQALGQGPQFIFQYYREEENGRGNFPPRFSGLQFPNYSSELNVNALELDDSALYLCASSNLGLAGGPSSYNEQFFGPGTRLTVL.

This clone was recorded once. The genes are TRBV4-1 and TRBJ2-7; 7 positions match TRBD1. This CDR3 has 18 residues. The germline CDR1 and CDR2 sequences are MGHRA and YSYEKL. With 2 bases clipped from V and 0 bases from J, the junction kept 13 bases outside the gene matches. The chain's CDR3 is CASSQRSTGERVSYEQYF. DNA of the CDR3: TGCGCCAGCAGCCAAAGAAGTACAGGGGAACGTGTCTCCTACGAGCAGTACTTC.

This clone turned up a few times. The chain employs TRBV2 and TRBJ1-2, with 7 bases aligning to TRBD1. CDR1 and CDR2 (germline): SNHLY, FYNNEI. After removal of 2 bases from V and 4 bases from J, the junction contained 4 bases not matched to a gene. This CDR3 region has 14 residues. CDR3 sequence reads: CASSESGGGYGYTF. The DNA of the CDR3 is TGTGCCAGCAGTGAATCAGGGGGAGGCTATGGCTACACCTTC.

V and J are TRBV4-2 and TRBJ2-7; no definite D call. The CDR3 runs to 12 residues. Germline V lookup: CDR1 LGHNA, CDR2 YNFKEQ. V was shortened by 1 base and J by 5 bases, with 6 bases between the two germline ends. CDR3 DNA sequence: TGTGCCAGCAGCCAAGGTGTCGACGAGCAGTACTTC. Protein sequence: CASSQGVDEQYF.

The chain is built from TRBV11-2 and TRBJ1-1, with D tentatively TRBD1 (5 bases). Looked up from germline, CDR1 is SGHAT and CDR2 is FQNNGV. The V end lost 5 bases, the J end lost 7 bases, and 17 bases lay between the germline ends. The CDR3 is 14 residues long. The CDR3 sequence is CASSRARAGGEAFF. The CDR3 DNA sequence: TGTGCCAGCAGCCGCGCCAGGGCGGGGGGTGAAGCTTTCTTT.

The chain recombines TRBV28 with TRBJ2-5, with D maybe TRBD1 (6 bases). Germline CDR1 MDHEN, CDR2 SYDVKM. The CDR3 consists of 14 residues. Trimming stripped 6 bases from V and 5 bases from J, with 16 bases between. For the CDR3, the DNA is TGTGCCAGCAGAGTCCCCGCAGGGGATGAGACCCAGTACTTC. Translation gives CASRVPAGDETQYF.

This clone was found many times. The rearrangement joins TRBV4-1 to TRBJ1-3, with D perhaps matching TRBD1 (5 bases). Germline CDR1 is MGHRA and CDR2 is YSYEKL. The CDR3 loop spans 14 amino acids. The V gene lost 1 base and the J gene lost 8 bases, with 12 bases spanning the gap. The CDR3 reads CASSQGRVMDTIYF. The CDR3 bases are TGCGCCAGCAGCCAAGGCAGGGTTATGGACACCATATATTTT.

The chain employs TRBV2 and TRBJ2-1; 7 positions agree with TRBD1. CDR3 length: 18 amino acids. With V trimmed by 6 bases and J by 5 bases, 19 bases remained unmatched. CDR1 and CDR2 from the germline V gene are SNHLY and FYNNEI. CDR3 DNA sequence: TGTGCCAGCAGGAGCCGGACAGGTGGTCTATCCCCCGACAATGAGCAGTTCTTC. Amino acid sequence: CASRSRTGGLSPDNEQFF.

V usage is TRBV30 and J usage is TRBJ2-1; 11 nucleotides line up with TRBD1. CDR1 and CDR2 from the germline V gene are GTSNPN and SVGIG (reference sequence). This CDR3 has 14 amino acids. The ends lost 2 bases at V and 9 bases at J; junction bases unmatched: 6. The CDR3 nucleotides read TGTGCCTGGAGTCGGGGACAGGGGGTTGGTGAGCAGTTCTTC. Translated, it gives CAWSRGQGVGEQFF.

J is TRBJ2-3 and V is TRBV27; TRBD2 matches at 13 bases. Germline-derived CDR1 and CDR2 are MNHEY and SMNVEV (reference sequence). Germline trimming cut 6 bases from V and 4 bases from J; bases unmatched to any gene: 7. This CDR3 contains 16 residues. The DNA for the CDR3 is TGTGCCAGCAGCACTGGACTAGCGGGGGTAGCAGATACGCAGTATTTT. It encodes CASSTGLAGVADTQYF.

This clone showed up just once. The rearrangement joins TRBV13 to TRBJ1-1; D remains ambiguous. The V gene lost 0 bases and the J gene lost 7 bases, with 6 bases spanning the gap. This CDR3 has 12 amino acids. Germline-derived CDR1 and CDR2 are PRHDT and FYEKMQ (reference sequence). DNA for the CDR3: TGTGCCAGCAGCTTAGGAAGCTATGAAGCTTTCTTT. Protein product: CASSLGSYEAFF.

V and J are TRBV13 and TRBJ2-2, with TRBD1 matching 12 bases. Germline loops: CDR1 PRHDT, CDR2 FYEKMQ (reference sequence). The length of the CDR3 is 18 residues. With V trimmed by 1 base and J by 5 bases, 8 bases remained unmatched. The chain's CDR3 is CASSLADRDRGLTGELFF. CDR3 DNA sequence: TGTGCCAGCAGCTTAGCCGACCGGGACAGGGGGCTTACCGGGGAGCTGTTTTTT.

The sample holds a few counts of this clone. This chain uses TRBV30 with TRBJ1-1; no firm D call. Germline loops: CDR1 GTSNPN, CDR2 SVGIG (reference sequence). This CDR3 is built from 11 residues. V lost 2 bases to trimming and J lost 4 bases, with 5 bases between them. The CDR3 bases are TGTGCCTGGAGTTGGGGCACTGAAGCTTTCTTT. Translation gives CAWSWGTEAFF.

This clone was observed once. The V call is TRBV7-4, the J call TRBJ1-5; D is ambiguous. Trimming removed 1 base from V and 5 bases from J, with 12 bases in between. Germline assignment: CDR1 SGHVT and CDR2 SQSDAQ. The CDR3 is 15 residues long. CDR3 loop: CASSLGQRAHQPQHF. Written as DNA, the CDR3 is TGTGCCAGCAGCTTAGGGCAGAGGGCGCATCAGCCCCAGCATTTT.

The V gene is TRBV5-6, the J gene TRBJ2-7; the D gene is possibly TRBD1 (6 bases). The CDR3 contains 16 residues. V was clipped by 1 base and J by 0 bases, with 14 bases between them. The germline V gene has CDR1 SGHDT and CDR2 YYEEEE. The CDR3 is CASSLLGAGSSYEQYF. Here the CDR3 DNA reads TGTGCCAGCAGCTTGTTGGGGGCGGGTAGCTCCTACGAGCAGTACTTC.

The chain is built from TRBV29-1 and TRBJ2-5; 9 bases align to TRBD1. CDR1 is SQVTM, CDR2 ANQGSEA, per germline. The V gene end was trimmed by 4 bases and the J gene end by 4 bases; junction bases not matched to a gene: 10. CDR3 length: 15 residues. CDR3 nucleotides: TGCAGCGTTGCGGGACAGGGAAATCGCGGAGAGACCCAGTACTTC. Its translation is CSVAGQGNRGETQYF.

J is TRBJ2-2 and V is TRBV28, with 8 bases lining up with TRBD1. The CDR3 is 16 amino acids. Per the germline V gene, CDR1 is MDHEN and CDR2 is SYDVKM. J was trimmed by 5 bases and V by 5 bases; bases with no gene match: 10. The CDR3 spells CASSHTGTGMTGELFF. CDR3 coding DNA: TGTGCCAGCAGTCATACCGGGACAGGCATGACCGGGGAGCTGTTTTTT. The whole variable domain, remainder taken from reference TRBV28 and TRBJ2-2, is DVKVTQSSRYLVKRTGEKVFLECVQDMDHENMFWYRQDPGLGLRLIYFSYDVKMKEKGDIPEGYSVSREKKERFSLILESASTNQTSMYLCASSHTGTGMTGELFFGEGSRLTVL.

V usage is TRBV19 and J usage is TRBJ1-5; D is undetermined. V lost 9 bases to trimming and J lost 0 bases, with 12 bases between them. Germline V gene sequence: CDR1 LNHDA, CDR2 SQIVND (reference sequence). This CDR3 comprises 14 residues. The CDR3: CASQTEDSNQPQHF. The CDR3 DNA is TGTGCCAGCCAGACGGAAGATAGCAATCAGCCCCAGCATTTT.

This chain uses TRBV27 with TRBJ2-3, with D perhaps TRBD1 or TRBD2 (6 bases each). The germline V gene has CDR1 MNHEY and CDR2 SMNVEV (reference sequence). The V gene lost 6 bases and the J gene lost 1 base, with 20 bases spanning the gap. This CDR3 has 17 amino acids. As DNA, the CDR3 is TGTGCCAGCAGCACCCCAGGGGCAAGGGGGGGCACAGATACGCAGTATTTT. Its translation is CASSTPGARGGTDTQYF.